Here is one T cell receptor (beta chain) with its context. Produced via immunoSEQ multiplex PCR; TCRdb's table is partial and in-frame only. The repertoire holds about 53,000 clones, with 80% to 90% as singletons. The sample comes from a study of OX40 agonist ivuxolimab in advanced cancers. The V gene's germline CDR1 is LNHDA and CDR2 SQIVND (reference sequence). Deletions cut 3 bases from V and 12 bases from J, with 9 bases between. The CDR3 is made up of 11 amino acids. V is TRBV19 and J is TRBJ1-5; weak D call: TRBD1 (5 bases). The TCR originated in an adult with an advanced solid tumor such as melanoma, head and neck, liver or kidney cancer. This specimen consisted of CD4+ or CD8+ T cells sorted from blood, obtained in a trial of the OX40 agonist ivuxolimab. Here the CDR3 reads CASSIGGYQHF. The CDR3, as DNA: TGTGCCAGTAGTATTGGGGGGTACCAGCATTTT.